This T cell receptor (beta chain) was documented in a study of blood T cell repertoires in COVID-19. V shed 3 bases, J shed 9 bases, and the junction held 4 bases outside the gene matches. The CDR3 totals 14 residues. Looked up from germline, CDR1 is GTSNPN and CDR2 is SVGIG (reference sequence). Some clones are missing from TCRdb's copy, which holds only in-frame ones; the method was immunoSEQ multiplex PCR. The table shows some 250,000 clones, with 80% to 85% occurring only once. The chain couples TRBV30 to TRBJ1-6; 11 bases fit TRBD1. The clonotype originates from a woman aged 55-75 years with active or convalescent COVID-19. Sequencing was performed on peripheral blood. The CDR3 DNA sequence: TGTGCCTGGAGGGGGACAGGGGGAGGTTCACCCCTCCACTTT. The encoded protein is CAWRGTGGGSPLHF.